The next 21 T cell receptor beta chains were all read from a single sample in a study of T-cell memory formation after mild COVID-19. TCRdb reanalysed the 5' RACE reads using MiXCR and keeps one entry per CDR3 protein. The profile covers approximately 300,000 distinct CDR3 sequences, with roughly a fifth appearing a single time and about 21% taken by the ten largest. What was sequenced was PBMCs or a T cell subset sorted from them (not recorded which). These receptors came from a man aged 18 to 29 who had mild COVID-19 (a few samples of this study predate the infection). Cell type and time point are not known.

The rearrangement joins TRBV11-1 to TRBJ2-1, with a tentative D call TRBD2 (6 bases). Germline values: CDR1 SGHAT, CDR2 FQDESV (reference sequence). The V end lost 0 bases, the J end lost 6 bases, and 15 bases lay between the germline ends. The CDR3 runs 16 residues. This chain's CDR3 is CASSLAATGGANEQFF. DNA of the CDR3: TGTGCCAGCAGCTTAGCCGCTACAGGAGGGGCCAATGAGCAGTTCTTC.

This rearrangement joins TRBV12-3 or TRBV12-4 to TRBJ1-5; tentatively, D is TRBD1 (6 bases). Between the trimmed V and J ends, which lost 6 bases and 4 bases, there was a span of 13 bases. The CDR3 loop spans 14 amino acids. The CDR3 sequence is CASREQGTNQPQHF. The DNA of the CDR3 is TGTGCCAGCAGAGAACAGGGTACGAATCAGCCCCAGCATTTT.

The chain couples TRBV29-1 to TRBJ2-1, with D perhaps matching TRBD2 (7 bases). The germline CDR1 and CDR2 sequences are SQVTM and ANQGSEA. Trimming took 8 bases from V and 8 from J, leaving 19 bases between them. The CDR3 extends over 13 amino acids. CDR3 coding DNA: TGCAGCCTGAGGGGGGGGGCCAAGGATGAGCAGTTCTTC. Translating it yields CSLRGGAKDEQFF.

This clonotype was detected only a few times. The V call is TRBV6-2 or TRBV6-3, the J call TRBJ2-7; weak D call: TRBD1 (6 bases). The germline gives CDR1 MNHEY, CDR2 SVGEGT. The CDR3 is 14 amino acids. Trimming stripped 5 bases from V and 4 bases from J, with 15 bases between. In DNA, the CDR3 is TGTGCCAGCAGTCCCCACAACAGGGTTTACGAGCAGTACGTC. Protein sequence: CASSPHNRVYEQYV.

This clonotype came up a few times. The J gene is TRBJ2-1, the V gene TRBV28; possible D gene TRBD1, 6 bases. Germline lookup yields CDR1 MDHEN and CDR2 SYDVKM. The CDR3 spans 15 residues. Trimming pared 1 base from V and 9 bases from J, leaving 16 bases between. CDR3 nucleotides: TGTGCCAGCAGTTTATACCGGACAGCCGCAGTTGAGCAGTTCTTC. Translation gives CASSLYRTAAVEQFF.

This clonotype was found a few times. This chain uses TRBV5-1 with TRBJ2-3, with 7 bases identical to TRBD2. The V segment lost 2 bases and the J segment 3 bases; nucleotides outside the gene matches: 6. The germline CDR1 and CDR2 sequences are SGHRS and YFSETQ. The CDR3 is 15 amino acids. DNA of the CDR3: TGCGCCAGCAGCTTTAGCTGGGGAGGGACAGATACGCAGTATTTT. Its translation is CASSFSWGGTDTQYF.

This clonotype has just a few counts. V and J are TRBV7-9 and TRBJ2-7; 8 bases line up with TRBD1. Trimming removed 3 bases from V and 0 bases from J; junction bases left unmatched: 4. The CDR3 has 15 amino acids. CDR1 and CDR2 (germline): SEHNR, FQNEAQ (reference sequence). CDR3 sequence reads: CASSFAQGVSYEQYF. CDR3 coding DNA: TGTGCCAGCAGCTTTGCACAGGGGGTCTCCTACGAGCAGTACTTC.

The V call is TRBV12-3 or TRBV12-4, the J call TRBJ1-5; TRBD1 matches at 7 bases. V was clipped by 5 bases and J by 7 bases; unmatched bases: 8. The CDR3 has 14 residues. CDR3 nucleotides: TGTGCCAGCAGTCAGACAGGGCCGTCGCAGCCCCAGCATTTT. Amino acid sequence: CASSQTGPSQPQHF.

This clonotype showed up just a few times. V and J are TRBV11-2 and TRBJ2-6, with 8 bases lining up with TRBD1. CDR1 is SGHAT, CDR2 FQNNGV, per germline. The V gene end was trimmed by 2 bases and the J gene end by 4 bases; junction bases not matched to a gene: 4. This CDR3 has 16 residues. CDR3 region: CASSLSDRAGANVLTF. The DNA of the CDR3 is TGTGCCAGCAGCTTATCGGACAGGGCCGGGGCCAACGTCCTGACTTTC.

This clonotype appeared many times. The V call is TRBV7-9, the J call TRBJ2-5; no clear D. Trimming removed 4 bases at V and 2 bases at J, with 8 bases between. Germline CDR1 is SEHNR and CDR2 is FQNEAQ (reference sequence). CDR3 length equals 13 residues. CDR3 sequence (DNA): TGTGCCAGCAGCTCCCGCTCGCAAGAGACCCAGTACTTC. Residues: CASSSRSQETQYF.

The table lists this clonotype with many counts. The J gene is TRBJ2-7, the V gene TRBV5-1, with D possibly being TRBD1 or TRBD2 (5 bases each). The V end was cut by 6 bases, the J end by 6 bases, with 16 bases between. The CDR3 contains 13 residues. CDR1 is SGHRS and CDR2 is YFSETQ in the germline V gene. CDR3 loop: CASTLVSGREQYF. In DNA form, the CDR3 reads TGCGCCAGCACCCTTGTATCGGGGCGCGAGCAGTACTTC.

The chain carries TRBV19 and TRBJ1-1; the D is unclear. V shed 3 bases and J shed 5 bases, with 13 bases lying between them. This CDR3 has 14 residues. Germline V gives CDR1 LNHDA, CDR2 SQIVND (reference sequence). The CDR3 DNA is TGTGCCAGTAGTATTAGGGCAGGAGGGACTGAAGCTTTCTTT. This encodes CASSIRAGGTEAFF.

This clonotype was observed once. The chain recombines TRBV6-5 with TRBJ1-2, with TRBD1 as a possible D gene (5 bases). In germline, CDR1 is MNHEY, CDR2 SVGAGI. This CDR3 has 15 residues. Trimming pared 2 bases from V and 4 bases from J, leaving 14 bases between. CDR3 loop: CASSYGDPWSYGYTF. In nucleotides, the CDR3 is TGTGCCAGCAGTTACGGGGACCCATGGAGCTATGGCTACACCTTC.

V gene TRBV7-7 combines with J gene TRBJ2-1; unclear D gene. V lost 1 base, J lost 1 base, and 8 bases lay in between. This CDR3 region has 15 residues. Per germline, CDR1 SSHAT and CDR2 FNYEAQ (reference sequence). CDR3 coding DNA: TGTGCCAGCAGCTTAGAGTGGGCGTCCTACAATGAGCAGTTCTTC. Translation gives CASSLEWASYNEQFF.

The chain uses TRBV4-3 and TRBJ2-2; 7 bases agree with TRBD1. The CDR3 covers 15 residues. Looked up from germline, CDR1 is LGHNA and CDR2 is YSLEER. Trimming cost V 6 bases and J 4 bases; bases outside gene matches: 8. In DNA form, the CDR3 reads TGCGCCAGCAGTCCGACAGGGCTGGGCACCGGGGAGCTGTTTTTT. Translation: CASSPTGLGTGELFF.

This sequence joins TRBV27 and TRBJ2-1; the D gene is possibly TRBD1 (5 bases). Germline-derived CDR1 and CDR2 are MNHEY and SMNVEV (reference sequence). This CDR3 has 15 amino acids. The ends were cut back, 4 bases at V and 4 bases at J, with 14 bases in the middle. CDR3 DNA sequence: TGTGCCAGCAGTTCCTCAGGGTCCAGATACAATGAGCAGTTCTTC. This translates into CASSSSGSRYNEQFF.

The chain links TRBV20-1 to TRBJ2-2; the D gene is possibly TRBD2 (6 bases). Germline V lookup: CDR1 DFQATT, CDR2 SNEGSKA (reference sequence). The CDR3 runs 14 residues. V dropped 6 bases and J dropped 1 base, with 12 bases sitting between them. The CDR3 coding sequence is TGCAGTGCCCCTGCGGGGAAGAACACCGGGGAGCTGTTTTTT. Translated, it gives CSAPAGKNTGELFF.

This rearrangement joins TRBV5-6 to TRBJ2-3, with a tentative D call TRBD1 (5 bases). Trimming cost V 5 bases and J 10 bases, with 14 bases left between them. The germline V gene has CDR1 SGHDT and CDR2 YYEEEE. There are 12 residues in the CDR3. The CDR3 protein is CASSPGSWPQYF. In DNA, the CDR3 is TGTGCCAGCAGTCCAGGGTCTTGGCCGCAGTATTTT.

This rearrangement joins TRBV9 to TRBJ2-5; 8 bases map to TRBD1. From germline, CDR1 is SGDLS and CDR2 YYNGEE. CDR3 length equals 14 residues. The junction had 4 bases not matched to a gene; V was cut back by 2 bases and J by 4 bases. The CDR3 loop reads CASSVLDRVETQYF. For the CDR3, the DNA is TGTGCCAGCAGCGTTTTGGACAGGGTAGAGACCCAGTACTTC.

The gene calls are TRBV9 and TRBJ2-2, with D perhaps matching TRBD1 or TRBD2 (6 bases each). The CDR3 contains 16 residues. The germline V gene has CDR1 SGDLS and CDR2 YYNGEE. V was trimmed by 0 bases and J by 3 bases, leaving 12 bases between them. The CDR3 region is CASSVEGEVDTGELFF. CDR3 coding DNA: TGTGCCAGCAGCGTAGAGGGGGAGGTTGACACCGGGGAGCTGTTTTTT.

This clonotype came up a few times. The CDR3 reads CASSSHRDWTYNEQFF. CDR3 DNA sequence: TGTGCCAGCAGCTCCCACCGGGACTGGACCTACAATGAGCAGTTCTTC. The chain combines TRBV7-2 with TRBJ2-1, with a weak D call TRBD2 (6 bases). The CDR3 totals 16 residues. The germline gives CDR1 SGHTA, CDR2 FQGNSA. V shed 4 bases and J shed 2 bases, with 15 bases lying between them.